The T cell receptor beta chain under discussion was sequenced for a study of neoadjuvant nivolumab and ipilimumab in lung cancer. This table comes from immunoSEQ multiplex PCR, and its TCRdb copy is limited to in-frame clones, with some not included. The profile covers 13,000 or so clones, with 90% to 96% appearing a single time and roughly 2.7% taken by the ten largest. The study's findings and limits: Resected tumors had greater TCR richness and clonality than uninvolved lung. Only two of four nivolumab-treated tumors gained richness and clonality by surgery.

V lost 2 bases, J lost 0 bases, and 10 bases lay in between. The germline V gene has CDR1 KGHSH and CDR2 LQKENI. The CDR3 loop spans 16 amino acids. Regarding this clone: Its specificity is not known.

V usage is TRBV18 and J usage is TRBJ2-2; no definite D call. Sequences were derived from peripheral blood, sampled after neoadjuvant nivolumab, alone or with ipilimumab, at or shortly before surgery. This receptor was taken from an adult with non-small cell lung cancer. The CDR3 bases are TGTGCCAGCTCACCAAGGGCTAACCCGAACACCGGGGAGCTGTTTTTT. Translation gives CASSPRANPNTGELFF. Filled out from reference TRBV18 and TRBJ2-2, the complete variable domain reads NAGVMQNPRHLVRRRGQEARLRCSPMKGHSHVYWYRQLPEEGLKFMVYLQKENIIDESGMPKERFSAEFPKEGPSILRIQQVVRGDSAAYFCASSPRANPNTGELFFGEGSRLTVL.